One and the same sample provided the 11 T cell receptor beta chains below, sequenced in a study of blood T cell repertoires in COVID-19. Some clones are missing from TCRdb's copy, which holds only in-frame ones; the method was immunoSEQ multiplex PCR. The repertoire has about 53,000 clones, around nine tenths of them found once; the top ten carry 3.5% to 4.5%. Sequenced input: peripheral blood. Receptors originate from a man aged 45 to 65 with acute or convalescent COVID-19.

The chain links TRBV4-2 to TRBJ2-4; a weak D match, TRBD1 (6 bases). Germline values: CDR1 LGHNA, CDR2 YNFKEQ. CDR3 size: 15 residues. Between the trimmed V and J ends, which lost 0 bases and 8 bases, there was a span of 14 bases. The DNA for the CDR3 is TGTGCCAGCAGCCAAGATTCGGACAGTACATACATTCAGTACTTC. It is translated as CASSQDSDSTYIQYF.

V and J are TRBV6-6 and TRBJ1-2, with no clear D. This CDR3 region has 15 residues. Deletions cut 0 bases from V and 6 bases from J, with 14 bases between. Looked up from germline, CDR1 is MNHNY and CDR2 is SVGAGI (reference sequence). CDR3 nucleotides: TGTGCCAGCAGTTACTCGACCGGGGAGTGGGATGGCTACACCTTC. Protein: CASSYSTGEWDGYTF.

The J gene is TRBJ1-2, the V gene TRBV9; D gene uncertain. V was cut by 4 bases and J by 4 bases, with 5 bases left in between. Germline V CDR1 and CDR2: SGDLS, YYNGEE. There are 11 residues in the CDR3. CDR3 sequence: CASSLGYGYTF. The CDR3 DNA reads as TGTGCCAGCAGCCTCGGCTATGGCTACACCTTC.

The chain couples TRBV19 to TRBJ1-1, with unresolved D. CDR1 and CDR2 (germline): LNHDA, SQIVND (reference sequence). The CDR3 is 14 residues long. The germline V and J ends were trimmed by 10 bases and 3 bases, with 18 bases remaining between them. The CDR3 loop reads CATESQVGDTEAFF. The CDR3 DNA reads as TGTGCCACCGAATCCCAAGTCGGTGACACTGAAGCTTTCTTT.

The rearrangement links TRBV6-5 to TRBJ1-1, with 7 bases that match TRBD1. The V gene's germline CDR1 is MNHEY and CDR2 SVGAGI. This CDR3 comprises 14 residues. V gave up 5 bases and J gave up 3 bases; unmatched junction bases: 6. The chain's CDR3 is CASSRTGGDTEAFF. CDR3 bases: TGTGCCAGCAGTCGGACAGGAGGGGACACTGAAGCTTTCTTT.

This clone was detected only once. The genes are TRBV6-5 and TRBJ2-7; 7 nucleotides line up with TRBD1. V dropped 6 bases and J dropped 0; count of bases not matched to a gene: 5. Per germline, CDR1 MNHEY and CDR2 SVGAGI. The CDR3 is made up of 14 amino acids. CDR3 sequence: CASRRDSVSYEQYF. DNA of the CDR3: TGTGCCAGCAGGAGGGACAGCGTCTCCTACGAGCAGTACTTC.

V and J are TRBV11-2 and TRBJ2-3; the match to TRBD2 covers 8 bases. CDR3 size: 18 residues. Per germline, CDR1 SGHAT and CDR2 FQNNGV. The V and J ends lost 0 bases and 5 bases, in that order; junction bases with no gene match: 13. The CDR3 sequence is CASSLEGQRELVIDTQYF. In DNA form, the CDR3 reads TGTGCCAGCAGCTTAGAGGGCCAGCGGGAGCTTGTTATAGATACGCAGTATTTT.

This clone was observed a few times. The CDR3, as DNA: TGTGCCAGCAGTGAAAGAGGCTACGAGCAGTACTTC. Encoded protein: CASSERGYEQYF. The chain joins TRBV25-1 to TRBJ2-7; D unresolved. The CDR3 has 12 amino acids. V shed 2 bases and J shed 3 bases, with 5 bases lying between them. Germline values: CDR1 MGHDK, CDR2 SYGVNS.

The rearrangement uses TRBV11-3 and TRBJ2-7; TRBD1 aligns across 7 bases. The V and J ends lost 4 bases and 1 base, in that order; junction bases with no gene match: 10. Germline values: CDR1 SGHNT, CDR2 YENEEA. The CDR3 runs 16 residues. CDR3 amino acids: CASSSYDRTGSYEQYF. CDR3 nucleotides: TGTGCCAGCAGCTCATACGATAGGACAGGTTCCTACGAGCAGTACTTC.

The chain joins TRBV19 to TRBJ1-1, with 7 bases matching TRBD1. V was clipped by 6 bases and J by 3 bases; unmatched bases: 4. The CDR3 loop spans 13 amino acids. Germline V gene sequence: CDR1 LNHDA, CDR2 SQIVND (reference sequence). The CDR3 DNA sequence: TGTGCCAGTAGGGTAGACAGGGACACTGAAGCTTTCTTT. Translated: CASRVDRDTEAFF. Based on the CDR3 plus reference TRBV19 and TRBJ1-1, the full variable domain is DGGITQSPKYLFRKEGQNVTLSCEQNLNHDAMYWYRQDPGQGLRLIYYSQIVNDFQKGDIAEGYSVSREKKESFPLTVTSAQKNPTAFYLCASRVDRDTEAFFGQGTRLTVV.

The chain links TRBV5-6 to TRBJ2-3; 11 bases match TRBD2. The CDR3 consists of 16 residues. Germline V gene lookup returns CDR1 SGHDT and CDR2 YYEEEE. Losses at the gene ends were 1 base for V and 8 bases for J; bases not matched to a gene: 9. CDR3: CASSLYVAGGPSTQYF. CDR3 nucleotides: TGTGCCAGCAGCTTGTACGTAGCGGGGGGGCCGAGTACGCAGTATTTT.